This TCR beta chain was sequenced for a study of T cell responses to AZD1222 COVID-19 vaccine. The study's findings and limits: Close to half of all spike-specific TCRs reportedly target regions of the variants that are unmutated. Baseline seropositivity occurred in only 5 to 7 AZD1222 recipients. Spike-spanning, vaccine-associated CD4 TCRs were dominant at 160-218 and 743-854. Sampling that yielded the repertoires occurred only after the peak T cell response.

In the case of this clone: The antigen remains unidentified.

Method: immunoSEQ multiplex PCR; TCRdb's copy keeps in-frame clones and lacks some. Here the sample spans 160,000 or so clones, around nine tenths being singletons. CDR3 length: 14 residues. J lost 7 bases, V lost 5 bases, and 11 bases had no gene match. Germline-derived CDR1 and CDR2 are GTSNPN and SVGIG (reference sequence). The sample consisted of peripheral blood, taken on day 0 of AZD1222 vaccination. This chain links TRBV30 with TRBJ2-1, with TRBD2 identical over 7 bases. The receptor's source is an adult in good health. CDR3 sequence: CAWAGGGPLNEQFF. As DNA, the CDR3 is TGTGCCTGGGCTGGGGGAGGGCCGCTTAATGAGCAGTTCTTC.